This passage covers 18 T cell receptor beta chains from one sample sequenced in a study of blood T cell repertoires in COVID-19. The repertoire was sequenced with immunoSEQ multiplex PCR; TCRdb's copy has only in-frame clones and lacks some. This table has 150,000 or so clones, 75% to 85% appearing once. What was sequenced was PBMCs or T cells enriched from blood (not recorded which). These receptors came from a man aged 35-49 years who had recovered from COVID-19.

This clone was observed a few times. The chain is built from TRBV5-1 and TRBJ1-2; TRBD1 is a possible D gene (5 bases). The germline CDR1 and CDR2 sequences are SGHRS and YFSETQ. This CDR3 contains 13 residues. V was cut by 5 bases and J by 6 bases, with 14 bases left in between. The CDR3 DNA reads as TGCGCCAGCAGGTTCGCAGGGTCGGATGGCTACACCTTC. Its protein product is CASRFAGSDGYTF.

The chain joins TRBV29-1 to TRBJ2-7; 9 nucleotides agree with TRBD1. The V gene's germline CDR1 is SQVTM and CDR2 ANQGSEA. The CDR3 loop spans 13 amino acids. Germline trimming cut 3 bases from V and 4 bases from J; bases unmatched to any gene: 4. The DNA of the CDR3 is TGCAGCGTTGAGGGGACAGGGTTATACGAGCAGTACTTC. This sequence encodes CSVEGTGLYEQYF.

The genes are TRBV7-2 and TRBJ2-6, with 10 bases fitting TRBD1. The CDR3 length is 19 residues. V shed 5 bases and J 0 bases; nucleotides not matched to a gene: 10. Germline values: CDR1 SGHTA, CDR2 FQGNSA. CDR3 sequence: CASSRPDRGISSGANVLTF. As DNA, the CDR3 is TGTGCCAGCAGCCGCCCGGACAGGGGGATTTCCTCTGGGGCCAACGTCCTGACTTTC.

The chain has TRBV5-1 and TRBJ1-1; a weak D match, TRBD1 (5 bases). This CDR3 has 14 residues. Germline V CDR1 and CDR2: SGHRS, YFSETQ. Trimming removed 0 bases from V and 5 bases from J, with 11 bases in between. CDR3 sequence reads: CASSLAGRDTEAFF. The CDR3 nucleotides are TGCGCCAGCAGCTTGGCAGGGAGGGATACTGAAGCTTTCTTT.

This chain uses TRBV12-3 or TRBV12-4 with TRBJ1-2; D possibly corresponds to TRBD1 (5 bases). Trimming left V 6 bases short and J 8 bases short, with 16 bases between. The CDR3 extends over 13 amino acids. The CDR3 nucleotides read TGTGCCAGCAGCCCCAGGGAGGGTGGAGGCTACACCTTC. It codes for CASSPREGGGYTF.

This chain links TRBV7-9 with TRBJ1-5; weak D call: TRBD1 (6 bases). Germline V gene lookup returns CDR1 SEHNR and CDR2 FQNEAQ (reference sequence). The CDR3 spans 14 residues. V lost 3 bases to trimming and J lost 7 bases, with 13 bases between them. CDR3 residues: CASSFPDSRQPQHF. The CDR3 DNA reads TGTGCCAGCAGCTTCCCGGACAGCAGGCAGCCCCAGCATTTT.

This sequence joins TRBV9 and TRBJ1-2; D may be TRBD1 (5 bases). The germline gives CDR1 SGDLS, CDR2 YYNGEE. This CDR3 has 14 residues. V gave up 3 bases and J gave up 4 bases, with 13 bases separating them. The CDR3 DNA sequence: TGTGCCAGCAGCGCTACGGGGGACGGCTATGGCTACACCTTC. Translation gives CASSATGDGYGYTF.

This clone is a singleton in its sample. The chain employs TRBV28 and TRBJ1-6, with unresolved D. V was pared by 6 bases and J by 8 bases, with 8 bases between. Germline V CDR1 and CDR2: MDHEN, SYDVKM. The CDR3 totals 12 residues. The CDR3 spells CASRQTDSPLHF. CDR3 nucleotide sequence: TGTGCCAGCAGGCAGACTGATTCACCCCTCCACTTT.

The V call is TRBV30, the J call TRBJ2-3; 10 bases line up with TRBD1. The CDR3 length is 16 residues. J gave up 6 bases and V 4 bases, and 13 bases lay outside the gene matches. Germline CDR1 and CDR2: GTSNPN and SVGIG (reference sequence). Here the CDR3 reads CAWMKPTGGGVDTQYF. DNA of the CDR3: TGTGCCTGGATGAAACCGACAGGGGGCGGAGTGGATACGCAGTATTTT.

The table lists this clone with a count of one. Here the CDR3 DNA reads TGTGCCAGCAGCTTAAGCGCCGGGACAGGGTCCTACGAGCAGTACTTC. It translates to CASSLSAGTGSYEQYF. The chain uses TRBV27 and TRBJ2-7, with TRBD1 identical over 9 bases. CDR1 is MNHEY, CDR2 SMNVEV, per germline (reference sequence). This CDR3 has 16 residues. The V gene end was trimmed by 6 bases and the J gene end by 1 base; junction bases not matched to a gene: 10.

The chain joins TRBV2 to TRBJ1-6; 9 bases are a match to TRBD1. The V segment lost 6 bases and the J segment 7 bases; nucleotides outside the gene matches: 4. The germline gives CDR1 SNHLY, CDR2 FYNNEI. This CDR3 has 14 residues. The CDR3 DNA follows: TGTGCCAGCAGGAGGACAGGGGAGAATTCACCCCTCCACTTT. Translating it yields CASRRTGENSPLHF.

The chain combines TRBV5-1 with TRBJ2-7, with TRBD1 identical over 8 bases. Germline CDR1 and CDR2: SGHRS and YFSETQ. The J segment lost 0 bases and the V segment lost 1 base, leaving 3 bases of the junction unmatched. The CDR3 is 15 residues long. The DNA for the CDR3 is TGCGCCAGCAGCTTGACAGGGGGGAACTCCTACGAGCAGTACTTC. Its translation is CASSLTGGNSYEQYF.

The CDR3 coding sequence is TGTGCCAGCAGAGGGGGCCACACAGATACGCAGTATTTT. Protein sequence: CASRGGHTDTQYF. The genes are TRBV2 and TRBJ2-3, with 7 bases fitting TRBD1. Trimming at V came to 6 bases and at J to 2 bases, leaving 2 bases not matched to a gene. This CDR3 region has 13 residues. Germline CDR1 and CDR2: SNHLY and FYNNEI.

The chain combines TRBV7-2 with TRBJ1-3, with 9 bases fitting TRBD1. Unmatched junction bases numbered 10, after V lost 4 bases and J lost 3 bases. The germline V gene has CDR1 SGHTA and CDR2 FQGNSA. The CDR3 spans 17 residues. CDR3 protein: CASSSTGQGSYGNTIYF. The CDR3 bases are TGTGCCAGCAGCTCCACAGGACAGGGGAGCTATGGAAACACCATATATTTT. Together with reference TRBV7-2 and TRBJ1-3, the CDR3 gives the full variable domain: GAGVSQSPSNKVTEKGKDVELRCDPISGHTALYWYRQSLGQGLEFLIYFQGNSAPDKSGLPSDRFSAERTGGSVSTLTIQRTQQEDSAVYLCASSSTGQGSYGNTIYFGEGSWLTVV.

Here the CDR3 DNA reads TGTGCCAGCAGCTGGGGACTAGCGGGGAATGAGCAGTTCTTC. Translated: CASSWGLAGNEQFF. The chain is built from TRBV11-3 and TRBJ2-1; 13 bases match TRBD2. After removal of 4 bases from V and 7 bases from J, the junction contained 1 base not matched to a gene. The CDR3 extends over 14 amino acids. Germline loops: CDR1 SGHNT, CDR2 YENEEA. Based on the CDR3 plus reference TRBV11-3 and TRBJ2-1, the full variable domain is EAGVVQSPRYKIIEKKQPVAFWCNPISGHNTLYWYLQNLGQGPELLIRYENEEAVDDSQLPKDRFSAERLKGVDSTLKIQPAELGDSAVYLCASSWGLAGNEQFFGPGTRLTVL.

The rearrangement joins TRBV2 to TRBJ1-4; D may be TRBD1 (6 bases). Per the germline V gene, CDR1 is SNHLY and CDR2 is FYNNEI. This CDR3 contains 13 residues. V lost 10 bases to trimming and J lost 12 bases, with 21 bases between them. The CDR3 spells CATQDSARAELFF. CDR3 DNA sequence: TGTGCCACCCAGGACAGCGCAAGAGCCGAACTGTTTTTT.

The J gene is TRBJ2-7, the V gene TRBV29-1, with a tentative D call TRBD2 (5 bases). This CDR3 has 16 amino acids. Trimming took 4 bases from V and 0 from J, leaving 19 bases between them. Germline V gene sequence: CDR1 SQVTM, CDR2 ANQGSEA. The DNA for the CDR3 is TGCAGCGTTGGAGCGAGCGGATGGTCGCCCTCCTACGAGCAGTACTTC. The encoded protein is CSVGASGWSPSYEQYF.

The J gene is TRBJ2-1, the V gene TRBV7-2, with 9 bases matching TRBD2. In germline, CDR1 is SGHTA, CDR2 FQGNSA. The CDR3 runs to 15 residues. Trimming took 1 base from V and 7 from J; bases not matched to a gene: 5. The chain's CDR3 is CASSLVSGGGNEQFF. CDR3 nucleotide sequence: TGTGCCAGCAGCTTAGTTAGCGGGGGAGGGAATGAGCAGTTCTTC. Full variable domain (outside the CDR3, taken from reference TRBV7-2 and TRBJ2-1): GAGVSQSPSNKVTEKGKDVELRCDPISGHTALYWYRQSLGQGLEFLIYFQGNSAPDKSGLPSDRFSAERTGGSVSTLTIQRTQQEDSAVYLCASSLVSGGGNEQFFGPGTRLTVL.